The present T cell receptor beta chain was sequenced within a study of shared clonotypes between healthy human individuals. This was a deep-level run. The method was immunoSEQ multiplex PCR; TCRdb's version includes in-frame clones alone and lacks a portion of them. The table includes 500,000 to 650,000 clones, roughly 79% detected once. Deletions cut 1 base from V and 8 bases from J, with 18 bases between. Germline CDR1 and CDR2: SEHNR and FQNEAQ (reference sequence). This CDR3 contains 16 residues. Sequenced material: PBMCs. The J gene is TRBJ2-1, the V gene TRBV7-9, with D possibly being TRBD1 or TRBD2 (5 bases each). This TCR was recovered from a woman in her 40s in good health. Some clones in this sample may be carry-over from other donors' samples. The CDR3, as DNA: TGTGCCAGCAGCTTAGTTGTGGGGGAGTTTAGCGATGAGCAGTTCTTC. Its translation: CASSLVVGEFSDEQFF.